This is a list of T cell receptor beta chains from one sample in a study of identical twins. TCRdb recomputed calls from the 5' RACE reads with MiXCR, one row per CDR3 protein. The table includes 700,000 to 950,000 distinct CDR3 sequences, roughly an eighth detected once. This sample also belongs to another study, concerning yellow fever vaccine responses in identical twins.

Sequencing was done on a sample of PBMCs. These receptors all stem from a woman younger than 35 in good health. The CDR3 runs from the conserved cysteine through the conserved F or W. A D gene is named only where the DNA matches it firmly. Rows may omit the clone size; those that give it use once, few, many or a size class.

>TRBD2|TRBJ2-1|TRBV5-1|few
CASSFGGGPDNEQFF
TGCGCCAGCAGCTTCGGGGGGGGGCCAGATAATGAGCAGTTCTTC
>TRBD2|TRBJ2-1|TRBV9|few
CASSVELAREGLNYNEQFF
TGTGCCAGCAGCGTAGAATTAGCGCGGGAGGGTCTCAACTACAATGAGCAGTTCTTC
>TRBD1|TRBJ2-7|TRBV7-9|few
CASSGGTGGSPYEQYF
TGTGCCAGCAGCGGGGGGACAGGCGGTTCTCCCTACGAGCAGTACTTC
>TRBD1|TRBJ2-5|TRBV7-9|.
CASSRTGGAGETQYF
TGTGCCAGCAGCAGGACAGGGGGCGCGGGTGAGACCCAGTACTTC
>TRBD2|TRBJ2-1|TRBV12-3/TRBV12-4|.
CASRALTSGSYEQFF
TGTGCCAGCAGGGCTTTGACTAGCGGGAGCTATGAGCAGTTCTTC
>.|TRBJ2-7|TRBV7-9|.
CASSLARQGLYYEQYF
TGTGCCAGCAGCTTAGCGCGCCAGGGGCTATACTACGAGCAGTACTTC
>.|TRBJ1-2|TRBV20-1|few
CSARDRADYGYTF
TGCAGTGCTAGAGATAGGGCGGACTATGGCTACACCTTC
>.|TRBJ2-6|TRBV12-3/TRBV12-4|few
CASSQIGTDAWAF
TGTGCCAGCAGTCAGATAGGGACCGACGCCTGGGCTTTC
>TRBD1|TRBJ2-1|TRBV20-1|.
CSADRDRDYNEQFF
TGCAGTGCTGACCGGGACAGGGACTACAATGAGCAGTTCTTC
>.|TRBJ2-1|TRBV2|few
CASRAGPSYNEQFF
TGTGCCAGCAGAGCGGGTCCTTCCTACAATGAGCAGTTCTTC
>.|TRBJ2-3|TRBV7-9|few
CASSLQRDTQYF
TGTGCCAGCAGCTTACAGCGGGATACGCAGTATTTT
>.|TRBJ2-4|TRBV12-3/TRBV12-4|.
CASSLVDGLAKNIQYF
TGTGCCAGCAGTTTAGTTGACGGCTTAGCCAAAAACATTCAGTACTTC
>TRBD2|TRBJ2-7|TRBV7-9|many
CASSSLAGGPYEQYF
TGTGCCAGCAGTTCTCTAGCGGGAGGACCCTACGAGCAGTACTTC
>.|TRBJ1-1|TRBV12-3/TRBV12-4|many
CASSLVWGSTEAFF
TGTGCCAGCAGTCTTGTGTGGGGGAGCACTGAAGCTTTCTTT
>.|TRBJ2-1|TRBV4-2|.
CASSQAAGQYNEQFF
TGTGCCAGCAGCCAAGCTGCGGGACAATACAATGAGCAGTTCTTC
>TRBD1|TRBJ2-1|TRBV15|few
CATSRGRDRRFPLF
TGTGCCACCAGCAGAGGCCGGGACAGGCGTTTTCCGCTCTTC
>TRBD2|TRBJ2-1|TRBV6-5|many
CASSYSYPSGIYNEQFF
TGTGCCAGCAGTTACTCTTATCCTAGCGGGATTTACAATGAGCAGTTCTTC
>TRBD1|TRBJ2-5|TRBV25-1|many
CASSVAGGVETQYF
TGTGCCAGCAGTGTGGCAGGGGGCGTAGAGACCCAGTACTTC
>.|TRBJ2-1|TRBV7-2|few
CASSLAGDLRYNEQFF
TGTGCCAGCAGCTTAGCAGGGGACCTGCGATACAATGAGCAGTTCTTC
>.|TRBJ1-5|TRBV12-3/TRBV12-4|many
CASSFGTGGGTPQHF
TGTGCCAGCAGTTTCGGGACGGGTGGGGGGACGCCCCAGCATTTT
>.|TRBJ2-1|TRBV27|few
CASSLEGFPSNEQFF
TGTGCCAGCAGTTTAGAGGGTTTTCCTAGCAATGAGCAGTTCTTC
>TRBD2|TRBJ2-2|TRBV20-1|.
CSAQLAGVPAGELFF
TGCAGTGCTCAACTAGCGGGAGTCCCCGCCGGGGAGCTGTTTTTT
>TRBD1|TRBJ2-5|TRBV20-1|.
CSAVGQGQETQYF
TGCAGCGCGGTGGGACAGGGCCAAGAGACCCAGTACTTC
>.|TRBJ2-3|TRBV19|.
CATPPRDPPQYTQYF
TGTGCCACCCCCCCTAGGGACCCTCCTCAATATACGCAGTATTTT
>TRBD2|TRBJ2-1|TRBV5-1|many
CASTTSGYNEQFF
TGCGCCAGTACGACTAGCGGTTACAATGAGCAGTTCTTC
>TRBD2|TRBJ2-7|TRBV28|.
CASSSGTSELYEQYF
TGTGCCAGCAGTAGCGGGACTAGCGAGCTCTACGAGCAGTACTTC
>.|TRBJ2-3|TRBV12-3/TRBV12-4|many
CASSWDITDTQYF
TGTGCCAGCAGTTGGGACATCACAGATACGCAGTATTTT
>TRBD2|TRBJ2-5|TRBV5-1|.
CASSLRLAGDQETQYF
TGCGCCAGCAGCCTGAGACTAGCGGGGGACCAAGAGACCCAGTACTTC
>TRBD1|TRBJ1-1|TRBV28|few
CASNPGEGANEAFF
TGTGCCAGCAACCCAGGAGAGGGGGCGAATGAAGCTTTCTTT
>TRBD2|TRBJ2-1|TRBV4-1|few
CASSQVEAGGPYNEQFF
TGCGCCAGCAGCCAAGTGGAGGCGGGGGGCCCCTACAATGAGCAGTTCTTC
>TRBD2|TRBJ2-3|TRBV5-1|.
CASSLVLAGVGSTDTQYF
TGCGCCAGCAGCTTGGTTCTAGCGGGAGTAGGGAGCACAGATACGCAGTATTTT
>.|TRBJ2-7|TRBV6-1|many
CASSLVGGRDEQYF
TGTGCCAGCAGTCTTGTAGGGGGACGAGACGAGCAGTACTTC
>.|TRBJ2-1|TRBV9|few
CASSVGVAVGYNEQFF
TGTGCCAGCAGCGTAGGGGTGGCGGTTGGTTACAATGAGCAGTTCTTC
>.|TRBJ1-3|TRBV2|few
CASRAYSGNTIYF
TGTGCCAGCAGGGCATACTCTGGAAACACCATATATTTT
>TRBD2|TRBJ2-1|TRBV6-1|many
CASSPRLAGAYNEQFF
TGTGCCAGCAGCCCGCGACTAGCCGGGGCCTACAATGAGCAGTTCTTC
>.|TRBJ2-3|TRBV3-1|.
CASSQALLNTQYF
TGTGCCAGCAGCCAAGCTCTACTAAATACGCAGTATTTT
>TRBD2|TRBJ2-3|TRBV5-1|.
CASSLSRTRGDTQYF
TGCGCCAGCAGCTTGTCCCGGACTAGAGGAGATACGCAGTATTTT
>.|TRBJ2-7|TRBV4-1|.
CASSQDFSYEQYF
TGCGCCAGCAGCCAAGATTTCTCCTACGAGCAGTACTTC
>.|TRBJ1-1|TRBV10-3|.
CAISEEPNTEAFF
TGTGCCATCAGTGAGGAGCCGAACACTGAAGCTTTCTTT
>TRBD2|TRBJ2-1|TRBV5-1|.
CASSKAGGPSDEQFF
TGCGCCAGCAGCAAAGCGGGAGGGCCCTCCGATGAGCAGTTCTTC
>.|TRBJ1-2|TRBV7-8|few
CASSPQGRGSYTF
TGTGCCAGCAGCCCACAAGGTCGGGGAAGCTACACCTTC
>TRBD1|TRBJ1-6|TRBV12-3/TRBV12-4|few
CASSLLGTGTFLKGSPLHF
TGTGCCAGCAGTTTACTAGGGACAGGGACCTTCTTAAAGGGTTCACCCCTCCACTTT
>.|TRBJ2-6|TRBV14|.
CASSRASAGPLGANVLTF
TGTGCCAGCAGCAGAGCGAGTGCAGGCCCACTGGGGGCCAACGTCCTGACTTTC
>TRBD2|TRBJ2-7|TRBV28|.
CASSSGVVYEQYF
TGTGCCAGCAGTAGCGGGGTGGTCTACGAGCAGTACTTC
>.|TRBJ2-7|TRBV2|few
CASSPPRGREENYEQYF
TGTGCCAGCAGTCCCCCTCGGGGCCGAGAGGAGAACTACGAGCAGTACTTC
>.|TRBJ2-2|TRBV15|few
CATSRDRGYTNTGELFF
TGTGCCACCAGCAGAGATCGGGGCTACACGAACACCGGGGAGCTGTTTTTT
>TRBD2|TRBJ2-2|TRBV5-1|few
CASSLRTGTSDNTGELFF
TGCGCCAGCAGCTTAAGAACCGGGACTAGCGACAACACCGGGGAGCTGTTTTTT
>TRBD1|TRBJ2-1|TRBV4-1|few
CASSQGQGSNSYNEQFF
TGCGCCAGCAGCCAAGGACAGGGGTCCAATTCCTACAATGAGCAGTTCTTC
>.|TRBJ2-5|TRBV3-1|.
CASSQVVNQETQYF
TGTGCCAGCAGCCAAGTCGTCAACCAAGAGACCCAGTACTTC
>.|TRBJ2-5|TRBV24-1|few
CATEGGSETQYF
TGTGCCACCGAGGGGGGCTCAGAGACCCAGTACTTC
>.|TRBJ2-5|TRBV5-4|.
CASSPDSAQETQYF
TGTGCCAGCAGCCCTGACTCCGCACAAGAGACCCAGTACTTC